This T cell receptor (beta chain) was obtained from a study of beta chain features in type 1 diabetes. Expressed TCRB transcripts were sequenced because the isolated RNA had all been reverse transcribed beforehand. Assay used: immunoSEQ multiplex PCR; TCRdb lists only in-frame clones, some missing. Here the sample spans under 400,000 clones, around an eighth being singletons. This CDR3 contains 15 residues. Germline lookup yields CDR1 SGHNT and CDR2 YYREEE (reference sequence). The ends lost 4 bases at V and 4 bases at J; junction bases unmatched: 9. This clone turned up a few times. The target antigen is unknown. Points from the study as a whole: A moderate, significant TCRB CDR3 shortening appeared in type 1 diabetes across four CD4+ subsets. For patients and controls alike, PCR might favor shorter templates to the same degree.

The sequence was obtained from a woman under 30 with type 1 diabetes. The chain employs TRBV5-4 and TRBJ2-3; 7 positions agree with TRBD2. The sample consisted of naive CD4+ T cells from blood. CDR3 nucleotides: TGTGCCAGCAGCCCGACTAGCCAAGGGGCAGATACGCAGTATTTT. Protein product: CASSPTSQGADTQYF.